A single sample gave rise to the 21 T cell receptor beta chains below, sequenced in a study of graft-versus-host responses after intestinal transplantation. From the graft tissue, intraepithelial and lamina propria lymphocytes were released through processing. Profiled with immunoSEQ multiplex PCR; TCRdb holds only in-frame clones, not every one. The table includes more than 13,000 clones, 67% detected once. The sample was ileum tissue, taken less than 700 days after intestinal transplantation. These receptor sequences come from a human patient who received an intestinal transplant, so some T cells may come from the graft donor.

This clone was counted a single time. The V gene is TRBV12-1, the J gene TRBJ1-1; the DNA was not compared with TRBD1, the D call given in the table. TRBV12-1 is an annotated pseudogene. The CDR3 sequence is 13 residues long. This CDR3 is CASSSTGGVGAFF. CDR3 bases: TGTGCCAGCAGCTCCACAGGGGGCGTGGGAGCTTTCTTT.

The chain has TRBV19 and TRBJ2-3; TRBD2 matches at 8 bases. Trimming removed 10 bases from V and 3 bases from J; junction bases left unmatched: 9. Germline lookup yields CDR1 LNHDA and CDR2 SQIVND (reference sequence). The CDR3 consists of 14 residues. The CDR3 DNA reads as TGTGCCACCCGATCGAGCGGGGGTACAGATACGCAGTATTTT. Translation gives CATRSSGGTDTQYF.

This clone was seen a few times. The chain couples TRBV27 to TRBJ1-2; 7 nucleotides align to TRBD1. V lost 1 base to trimming and J lost 0 bases; unmatched junction nucleotides: 2. The CDR3 loop spans 15 amino acids. Germline V gives CDR1 MNHEY, CDR2 SMNVEV (reference sequence). CDR3 region: CASSLFGTANYGYTF. For the CDR3, the DNA is TGTGCCAGCAGTTTATTTGGGACAGCTAACTATGGCTACACCTTC.

This clone is classed as medium-sized. The CDR3 protein is CASSLRTPATNEKLFF. The CDR3 nucleotides are TGTGCCAGCAGCTTACGGACACCAGCAACTAATGAAAAACTGTTTTTT. The chain carries TRBV7-2 and TRBJ1-4; tentatively, D is TRBD1 (5 bases). The CDR3 is made up of 16 amino acids. Trimming stripped 2 bases from V and 0 bases from J, with 10 bases between. Germline CDR1 reads SGHTA; CDR2 reads FQGNSA.

The chain joins TRBV13 to TRBJ1-2, with 12 nucleotides matching TRBD1. The trim removed 3 bases at V and 4 bases at J, leaving 6 bases unmatched. Germline assignment: CDR1 PRHDT and CDR2 FYEKMQ (reference sequence). CDR3 length: 16 residues. The CDR3 sequence is CASSFGTGGASYGYTF. Written as DNA, the CDR3 is TGTGCCAGCAGCTTCGGGACAGGGGGCGCGAGCTATGGCTACACCTTC.

The chain has TRBV6-5 and TRBJ1-5, with D possibly matching TRBD1 (5 bases). CDR1 is MNHEY and CDR2 is SVGAGI in the germline V gene. The CDR3 runs 15 residues. V was trimmed by 0 bases and J by 1 base, leaving 7 bases between them. The CDR3 coding sequence is TGTGCCAGCAGTTACTCGCGGGGGAGCAATCAGCCCCAGCATTTT. Its protein product is CASSYSRGSNQPQHF.

The chain combines TRBV4-1 with TRBJ2-1; D is unresolved. The CDR3 contains 13 residues. V was trimmed by 2 bases and J by 4 bases, leaving 6 bases between them. CDR1 is MGHRA and CDR2 is YSYEKL in the germline V gene. CDR3 coding DNA: TGCGCCAGCAGCCAACCGGGTTACAATGAGCAGTTCTTC. This codes for CASSQPGYNEQFF.

This chain connects TRBV4-1 to TRBJ1-5; D remains ambiguous. V gave up 2 bases and J gave up 3 bases, with 17 bases separating them. The CDR3 sequence is 17 residues long. The germline V gene encodes CDR1 MGHRA and CDR2 YSYEKL. CDR3: CASSQLWRVPLNQPQHF. The CDR3, as DNA: TGCGCCAGCAGCCAACTATGGAGGGTCCCTCTCAATCAGCCCCAGCATTTT.

This clone has just one count. V gene TRBV11-2 combines with J gene TRBJ2-3; 7 bases match TRBD2. Germline CDR1 SGHAT, CDR2 FQNNGV. This CDR3 spans 15 amino acids. The junction had 5 bases not matched to a gene; V was cut back by 5 bases and J by 0 bases. Written as DNA, the CDR3 is TGTGCCAGCAGCACCAGCGGGATTAGCACAGATACGCAGTATTTT. As protein: CASSTSGISTDTQYF.

This clone was detected once. V is TRBV30 and J is TRBJ1-2, with D unclear. V gave up 0 bases and J gave up 7 bases, with 15 bases separating them. CDR1 is GTSNPN, CDR2 SVGIG, per germline (reference sequence). The CDR3 sequence is 14 residues long. The CDR3 sequence: CAWSVRPGAGGYTF. The DNA of the CDR3 is TGTGCCTGGAGTGTAAGGCCAGGAGCGGGTGGCTACACCTTC. Together with reference TRBV30 and TRBJ1-2, the CDR3 gives the full variable domain: SQTIHQWPATLVQPVGSPLSLECTVEGTSNPNLYWYRQAAGRGLQLLFYSVGIGQISSEVPQNLSASRPQDRQFILSSKKLLLSDSGFYLCAWSVRPGAGGYTFGSGTRLTVV.

V and J are TRBV11-3 and TRBJ1-1, with D possibly being TRBD1 (6 bases). The CDR3 contains 16 residues. CDR1 and CDR2 from the germline V gene are SGHNT and YENEEA. V dropped 5 bases and J dropped 0 bases, with 16 bases sitting between them. The CDR3 DNA is TGTGCCAGCAGCCTTCCAACAGGGAACGTGAACACTGAAGCTTTCTTT. This gives the protein CASSLPTGNVNTEAFF.

This sequence joins TRBV6-5 and TRBJ1-1; 7 bases line up with TRBD1. The CDR3 totals 14 residues. With 6 bases clipped from V and 3 bases from J, the junction kept 7 bases outside the gene matches. Per the germline V gene, CDR1 is MNHEY and CDR2 is SVGAGI. The CDR3 DNA is TGTGCCAGCAGCCCAGGGGGAGACTACACTGAAGCTTTCTTT. Translated: CASSPGGDYTEAFF.

This chain joins TRBV6-4 and TRBJ2-1; 9 nucleotides match TRBD1. From germline, CDR1 is MRHNA and CDR2 SNTAGT. Trimming removed 0 bases from V and 6 bases from J; junction bases left unmatched: 0. CDR3 size: 14 residues. DNA for the CDR3: TGTGCCAGCAGTGACTCGACAGGGGGCAATGAGCAGTTCTTC. This gives the protein CASSDSTGGNEQFF.

This clone was detected only a few times. The V and J genes are TRBV5-5 and TRBJ2-3; a weak D match, TRBD1 (6 bases). The CDR3 covers 14 residues. Looked up from germline, CDR1 is SGHKS and CDR2 is YYEKEE (reference sequence). V was pared by 1 base and J by 5 bases, with 11 bases between. CDR3 loop: CASSLLQGKDTQYF. CDR3 DNA: TGTGCCAGCAGCTTGTTACAGGGCAAAGATACGCAGTATTTT.

This chain links TRBV9 with TRBJ1-2; tentative D call: TRBD1 (5 bases). The germline CDR1 and CDR2 sequences are SGDLS and YYNGEE. With 4 bases removed from V and 6 bases from J, the gap between germline ends came to 16 bases. The CDR3 loop spans 14 amino acids. The CDR3 spells CASSRAGRGNGYTF. CDR3 coding DNA: TGTGCCAGCAGCCGGGCAGGGCGGGGGAATGGCTACACCTTC.

The J gene is TRBJ1-3, the V gene TRBV7-9; D remains ambiguous. Trimming took 5 bases from V and 1 from J, leaving 9 bases between them. The germline V gene encodes CDR1 SEHNR and CDR2 FQNEAQ (reference sequence). The CDR3 sequence is 14 residues long. CDR3 sequence (DNA): TGTGCCAGCAGCCCTCGAGGGTCTGGAAACACCATATATTTT. This gives the protein CASSPRGSGNTIYF.

This chain's CDR3 is CASTLNGKQYF. The CDR3 DNA is TGTGCCAGCACCCTAAACGGGAAGCAGTACTTC. The chain links TRBV2 to TRBJ2-7; TRBD2 is a possible D gene (5 bases). Germline CDR1 and CDR2: SNHLY and FYNNEI. Trimming took 7 bases from V and 8 from J, leaving 12 bases between them. This CDR3 is 11 amino acids long.

The rearrangement links TRBV7-9 to TRBJ1-1, with D hard to call. Germline V gene data show CDR1 as SEHNR and CDR2 as FQNEAQ (reference sequence). Trimming took 6 bases from V and 1 from J, leaving 9 bases between them. This CDR3 region has 13 residues. The CDR3 here is CASRFVSNTEAFF. CDR3 nucleotide sequence: TGTGCCAGCAGGTTCGTATCGAACACTGAAGCTTTCTTT.

V gene TRBV7-9 combines with J gene TRBJ1-1; D gene uncertain. Germline V gene lookup returns CDR1 SEHNR and CDR2 FQNEAQ (reference sequence). This CDR3 has 13 residues. Trimming pared 2 bases from V and 7 bases from J, leaving 11 bases between. CDR3 sequence reads: CASSLIGEIEAFF. For the CDR3, the DNA is TGTGCCAGCAGCTTAATCGGGGAGATTGAAGCTTTCTTT.

This sequence joins TRBV6-4 and TRBJ2-1; the match to TRBD2 covers 12 bases. J lost 8 bases, V lost 5 bases, and 4 bases had no gene match. The CDR3 spans 14 residues. Germline V gives CDR1 MRHNA, CDR2 SNTAGT. The CDR3 region has the DNA TGTGCCAGCAGTCTAGCGGGGGGGCCAGATGAGCAGTTCTTC. This translates into CASSLAGGPDEQFF.

This clone appeared a few times. The chain joins TRBV5-1 to TRBJ2-1; 9 bases agree with TRBD1. This CDR3 spans 13 amino acids. V lost 4 bases to trimming and J lost 9 bases; unmatched junction nucleotides: 5. CDR1 is SGHRS and CDR2 is YFSETQ in the germline V gene. DNA of the CDR3: TGCGCCAGCAGCCGAGGACAGGGGAGTGAGCAGTTCTTC. Protein: CASSRGQGSEQFF. Drawing the rest from reference TRBV5-1 and TRBJ2-1, the complete variable domain is KAGVTQTPRYLIKTRGQQVTLSCSPISGHRSVSWYQQTPGQGLQFLFEYFSETQRNKGNFPGRFSGRQFSNSRSEMNVSTLELGDSALYLCASSRGQGSEQFFGPGTRLTVL.